This T cell receptor beta chain stems from a study of blood T cells in healthy people across ages. Whole-study results and caveats: Diversity figures derived from one million T cells were judged to underestimate the true value.

The second PCR ran roughly 7 to 12 cycles with a sample-barcoded 5' primer and J-beta primers. Each of the cDNA molecules was tagged by a template-switch adaptor with 12 random nucleotides. One entry per CDR3 protein, called by TCRdb with MiXCR from the 5' RACE reads. The data contain 630,000 or so distinct CDR3 sequences, 32% of them seen just once; the ten biggest clones take up roughly 15%. The CDR3 spans 14 residues. The germline V gene has CDR1 SGDLS and CDR2 YYNGEE. Trimming left V 0 bases short and J 6 bases short, with 10 bases between. This clonotype was seen at least ten times. Its antigen is unknown.

Material for sequencing was blood. This sequence was found in a woman of 80 years or more in good health. This chain joins TRBV9 and TRBJ2-1; no reliable D call. Written as DNA, the CDR3 is TGTGCCAGCAGCGTAGGAGACTTGAGCAATGAGCAGTTCTTC. Translated: CASSVGDLSNEQFF.